These 11 T cell receptor beta chains originate from one sample sequenced in a study of shared clonotypes between healthy human individuals. Profiled with immunoSEQ multiplex PCR; TCRdb holds only in-frame clones, not every one. Here the sample spans some 1,400,000 clones, around 95% being singletons. The sequenced sample consisted of naive CD4+ T cells sorted from blood. The subset: CD45RA+ positively selected. The receptors stem from a man younger than 45 in good health.

This sequence joins TRBV11-3 and TRBJ1-1, with unresolved D. Germline assignment: CDR1 SGHNT and CDR2 YENEEA. V lost 0 bases and J lost 1, with 0 bases in between. CDR3 length equals 12 residues. The chain's CDR3 is CASSLENTEAFF. DNA for the CDR3: TGTGCCAGCAGCTTAGAGAACACTGAAGCTTTCTTT.

J is TRBJ2-5 and V is TRBV7-7; 12 positions agree with TRBD2. The CDR3 loop spans 15 amino acids. Trimming took 5 bases from V and 5 from J; bases not matched to a gene: 6. Per germline, CDR1 SSHAT and CDR2 FNYEAQ (reference sequence). The CDR3 here is CASSQLAGGRETQYF. CDR3 DNA: TGTGCCAGCAGCCAGCTAGCGGGAGGGCGCGAGACCCAGTACTTC.

V usage is TRBV5-1 and J usage is TRBJ2-5; 12 bases are shared with TRBD2. With 4 bases clipped from V and 5 bases from J, the junction kept 6 bases outside the gene matches. Germline assignment: CDR1 SGHRS and CDR2 YFSETQ. The CDR3 runs 15 residues. This CDR3 is CASSPSGRVMETQYF. In DNA form, the CDR3 reads TGCGCCAGCAGCCCTAGCGGGAGGGTAATGGAGACCCAGTACTTC.

The chain combines TRBV27 with TRBJ1-3; D is unresolved. The germline CDR1 and CDR2 sequences are MNHEY and SMNVEV (reference sequence). V lost 4 bases and J 0 bases, leaving 10 bases between the germline ends. This CDR3 contains 15 residues. The CDR3 DNA follows: TGTGCCAGCAGTTCCGGGCCCCTCTCTGGAAACACCATATATTTT. It yields the protein CASSSGPLSGNTIYF.

V usage is TRBV1 and J usage is TRBJ2-7; TRBD1, the table's D call, lacks a check against the DNA. TRBV1 is reported as a pseudogene. CDR3 length equals 16 residues. Here the CDR3 reads CTSSLHLQGQGDEQYF. CDR3 DNA: TGCACCAGCAGCCTCCATCTCCAGGGACAGGGGGACGAGCAGTACTTC.

Here the CDR3 reads CASSPGQLEQYF. Here the CDR3 DNA reads TGTGCCAGCAGCCCTGGACAGCTTGAGCAGTACTTC. V is TRBV7-3 and J is TRBJ2-7; tentative D call: TRBD1 (6 bases). There are 12 residues in the CDR3. Germline CDR1 and CDR2: SGHTA and FQGTGA. V lost 5 bases to trimming and J lost 7 bases, with 12 bases between them.

The chain joins TRBV12-1 to TRBJ2-2; no check of the table's D call, TRBD1, against the DNA was made. TRBV12-1 is noted as a pseudogene. The CDR3 is 14 amino acids. The CDR3: CASNRQGSAGELFF. The CDR3 nucleotides read TGTGCCAGCAATCGACAGGGTTCGGCCGGGGAGCTGTTTTTT.

V usage is TRBV14 and J usage is TRBJ2-5; 12 bases match TRBD1. The CDR3 runs 18 residues. V shed 1 base, J shed 6 bases, and the junction held 12 bases outside the gene matches. CDR1 is SGHDN, CDR2 FVKESK, per germline. The CDR3 coding sequence is TGTGCCAGCAGCCAAGTCGAGGGACAGGGGGCCCGGAGGAAGACCCAGTACTTC. Protein sequence: CASSQVEGQGARRKTQYF.

This sequence joins TRBV11-2 and TRBJ2-2; 8 positions agree with TRBD2. Per the germline V gene, CDR1 is SGHAT and CDR2 is FQNNGV. V shed 4 bases, J shed 0 bases, and the junction held 7 bases outside the gene matches. The CDR3 spans 17 residues. CDR3 bases: TGTGCCAGCAGCTCCCAGGGACTAGGGACGAACACCGGGGAGCTGTTTTTT. This translates into CASSSQGLGTNTGELFF. Variable domain in full (rest from reference TRBV11-2 and TRBJ2-2): EAGVAQSPRYKIIEKRQSVAFWCNPISGHATLYWYQQILGQGPKLLIQFQNNGVVDDSQLPKDRFSAERLKGVDSTLKIQPAKLEDSAVYLCASSSQGLGTNTGELFFGEGSRLTVL.

J is TRBJ2-7 and V is TRBV13, with 10 bases that match TRBD2. J lost 4 bases, V lost 9 bases, and 12 bases had no gene match. The germline V gene has CDR1 PRHDT and CDR2 FYEKMQ (reference sequence). The CDR3 spans 15 residues. The DNA of the CDR3 is TGTGCCAGAAAGCTGGGGCTAGCGGGAGCATACGAGCAGTACTTC. Translated, it gives CARKLGLAGAYEQYF.

The genes are TRBV4-1 and TRBJ2-1; 9 bases agree with TRBD2. Germline values: CDR1 MGHRA, CDR2 YSYEKL. J gave up 7 bases and V 2 bases, and 9 bases lay outside the gene matches. The CDR3 consists of 16 residues. The chain's CDR3 is CASSQRAGGARNEQFF. DNA for the CDR3: TGCGCCAGCAGCCAACGGGCGGGAGGGGCAAGGAATGAGCAGTTCTTC.